What follows is one TCR beta chain and its context. Its antigen is still unknown. The PCR was carried out with 60 Vbeta primers and 13 Jbeta primers. In the authors' workflow: The authors later counted about 80 million unique TCR beta chains, some 12 million of them shared. Only in-frame clones appear in the TCRdb table, and some are missing; sequencing was by immunoSEQ multiplex PCR. The V and J calls and the clone size are those of that table, but D and trimming were determined from the DNA. This sample has about 110,000 clones, with approximately 70% found just once. The CDR3 consists of 14 residues. The V gene lost 3 bases and the J gene lost 0 bases, with 8 bases spanning the gap. Germline V lookup: CDR1 ENHRY, CDR2 SYGVKD. The entry originates in a study of cytomegalovirus exposure and HLA in healthy donors. On the study more broadly: HLA-typed donors were the source of approximately 80 million unique TCRs held in an early data release. General study results and limits: Prior analysis indicated that the majority of TCR beta V segments exhibited productivity approximately 90% or approximately 30% of the time.

V gene TRBV10-3 combines with J gene TRBJ1-1; D is ambiguous. This TCR was recovered from a man aged 35-49 years in good health and CMV-seropositive. Sequenced: PBMCs. The CDR3 coding sequence is TGTGCCATCAGTGATGGACTAATGAACACTGAAGCTTTCTTT. Its translation is CAISDGLMNTEAFF.